This TCR beta chain originates from a study of shared clonotypes between healthy human individuals. The assay was immunoSEQ multiplex PCR, and TCRdb's table has in-frame clones only and misses some. The top ten hold around 1.1% of the sample, which has about 2 million clones, about 95% seen once. This clone came up a few times. CD8 cells regarded as naive lacked CD45RO, were positively chosen for CCR7, and omitted terminally differentiated effector memory CD45RA+ cells. V gave up 4 bases and J gave up 4 bases, with 12 bases separating them. CDR3 length: 13 amino acids. Germline CDR1 is SGHNT and CDR2 is YYREEE (reference sequence).

Input material: naive CD8+ T cells sorted from blood. This sequence originates from a man aged 18 to 29 in good health. The rearrangement links TRBV5-4 to TRBJ2-7; D uncertain. The CDR3 loop is CASSPGIRYEQYF. The CDR3, as DNA: TGTGCCAGCAGCCCCGGAATAAGGTACGAGCAGTACTTC.